The present T cell receptor (beta chain) was sequenced within a study of cytomegalovirus exposure and HLA in healthy donors. Study summary: As released early, the data held some 80 million unique TCRs from HLA-typed donors.

Trimming at V came to 0 bases and at J to 14 bases, leaving 6 bases not matched to a gene. The CDR3 sequence is 14 residues long. Per germline, CDR1 SGHRS and CDR2 YFSETQ. With 60 Vbeta and 13 Jbeta primers, the PCR was carried out. Profiling relied on immunoSEQ multiplex PCR, and the TCRdb table lists in-frame clones only, not all of them. The table includes some 150,000 clones, almost 85% detected once. Study-level findings and limits: The study put some 160 TCR beta chains on its list as cytomegalovirus-associated. The authors reported that TCR beta sequences could predict HLA-A and HLA-B alleles. These predictions were accurate for most subjects in the first cohort. Some V segments, including TRBV6-2 and TRBV6-3, were excluded as indistinguishable.

In the case of this clone: What it recognizes is unknown.

Sequencing was performed on PBMCs. The TCR was taken from a man aged 30 to 45 in good health and CMV-seropositive. The rearrangement uses TRBV5-1 and TRBJ2-1, with 12 positions matching TRBD2. CDR3 bases: TGCGCCAGCAGCTTGGAGACTAGCGGGAGTTATAAGTTCTTC. Its translation: CASSLETSGSYKFF.